This T cell receptor beta chain was recovered during a study of cytomegalovirus exposure and HLA in healthy donors. Concerning this clone: What it recognizes is unknown.

Study-level findings and limits: Excluded: some indistinguishable V segments such as TRBV6-2 and TRBV6-3. Most of the CMV-associated TCR beta chains (in a later analysis) appeared to be HLA-restricted. Researchers reported in a later analysis that a missense DCLRE1C variant was tied to TCR beta V- and J-gene trimming. Reportedly, a later analysis found an Asian-associated ancestry cluster had fewer N-insertions than the roughly 700-donor mean.

PCR primers comprised 60 Vbeta and 13 Jbeta primers. Generated by immunoSEQ multiplex PCR, the TCRdb table keeps only in-frame clones and is missing some. The sample shows 150,000 or so clones, roughly 79% of them seen only once. The CDR3 spans 14 residues. V lost 3 bases, J lost 0 bases, and 8 bases lay in between. CDR1 MGHRA and CDR2 YSYEKL come from the germline V gene. This TCR was recovered from a woman aged 40 to 49 in good health and CMV-seropositive. Sequencing used PBMCs. The V gene is TRBV4-1, the J gene TRBJ1-1; D unclear. For the CDR3, the DNA is TGCGCCAGCAGCCAGGGCACCATGAACACTGAAGCTTTCTTT. This translates into CASSQGTMNTEAFF.